This entry lists 2 T cell receptor beta chains sequenced from one sample in a study of cytomegalovirus exposure and HLA in healthy donors. PCR used 60 Vbeta primers and 13 Jbeta primers. Libraries were prepared by immunoSEQ multiplex PCR; TCRdb keeps only in-frame clonotypes and omits some of them. The profile covers 120,000 or so clones, with under 85% appearing a single time and roughly 5.8% taken by the ten largest. Sequencing was performed on PBMCs. These TCRs come from a man aged 18 to 30 in good health and CMV-seropositive.

J is TRBJ2-7 and V is TRBV11-2, with D hard to call. CDR1 SGHAT and CDR2 FQNNGV come from the germline V gene. The V gene lost 5 bases and the J gene lost 3 bases, with 14 bases spanning the gap. This CDR3 contains 14 residues. CDR3 coding DNA: TGTGCCAGCAGCGTTACAGCCACGAGCTACGAGCAGTACTTC. Its protein product is CASSVTATSYEQYF.

In this sample, this clone turned up a few times. V gene TRBV6-5 combines with J gene TRBJ1-5; no reliable D call. Germline V CDR1 and CDR2: MNHEY, SVGAGI. V gave up 7 bases and J gave up 5 bases, with 18 bases separating them. The CDR3 spans 15 residues. The CDR3 reads CASTTPGRGYQPQHF. For the CDR3, the DNA is TGTGCCAGCACCACCCCCGGCCGAGGATATCAGCCCCAGCATTTT.